These T cell receptor beta chains were read from a single sample in a study of T cell responses to AZD1222 COVID-19 vaccine. Sequenced by immunoSEQ multiplex PCR; TCRdb stores in-frame clones only, minus some. The sample lists more than 100,000 clones; roughly 85% were seen once. The sequenced sample was peripheral blood, obtained 28 days after the second dose of the MenACWY control vaccine. The receptors were sampled from an adult who received the MenACWY meningococcal vaccine as a control. Each CDR3 is given without its conserved first and last residue.

TRBJ2-2,TRBV5-6,ASSLWGWNTGELF
TRBJ2-2,TRBV7-2,ASSLAWMGGELF
TRBJ2-7,TRBV7-6,ASSLSAGGAGYEQY
TRBJ1-1,TRBV4-1,ASSPPRQGPGTEAF
TRBJ2-2,TRBV11-3,ASSFRHNTGELF
TRBJ2-3,TRBV3-1/TRBV3-2,ASSPLAGVTDTQY
TRBJ1-6,TRBV27,ASSLDRGYSPLH
TRBJ1-4,TRBV29-1,SGRGPGATNEKLF
TRBJ1-4,TRBV5-5,ASSWRADEKLF
TRBJ2-1,TRBV27,ASRSDRGGQNEQF
TRBJ2-3,TRBV6-1,ASSESPGQFSTDTQY
TRBJ1-4,TRBV18,ASSPASNEKLF
TRBJ1-1,TRBV3-1/TRBV3-2,ASSHWTRENTEAF
TRBJ2-2,TRBV11-2,ASRLGQGGGGELF
TRBJ2-7,TRBV2,ASSRTGGEQY
TRBJ1-2,TRBV28,ASSLATGNYGYT
TRBJ2-7,TRBV30,AWGQGVYEQY
TRBJ2-5,TRBV25-1,ASSRLAGGQETQY
TRBJ2-2,TRBV5-1,ASSRGGTNTGELF
TRBJ2-1,TRBV7-2,ASSPRGYGILYNEQF
TRBJ1-5,TRBV29-1,SASSGNQPQH
TRBJ1-1,TRBV19,ASSIEGSNTEAF
TRBJ2-1,TRBV6-5,ASSYSIGGMDNEQF
TRBJ1-5,TRBV9,ASSVGVSGNQPQH
TRBJ2-1,TRBV11-3,ASSPSLAYNEQF
TRBJ2-2,TRBV7-9,ASSPTVNTGELF
TRBJ1-5,TRBV18,ASSAPGGRFNQPQH
TRBJ2-2,TRBV24-1,ATSPDLISGRLVTGELF
TRBJ2-5,TRBV13,ASSLRLAGQETQY
TRBJ2-7,TRBV14,ASSQSLAQTYEQY
TRBJ2-3,TRBV3-1/TRBV3-2,ASSPMASGTDTQY
TRBJ2-3,TRBV6-2/TRBV6-3,ASSYRTSGTDTQY
TRBJ2-1,TRBV28,ASSRRTGGGHNEQF
TRBJ2-5,TRBV5-1,ASSLAGKGLETQY
TRBJ2-1,TRBV20-1,SASGPGTSGNPYNEQF
TRBJ2-2,TRBV5-1,ASSFSGTVNTGELF
TRBJ1-6,TRBV10-3,AIRRESYNSPLH
TRBJ1-1,TRBV4-1,ASSHDTSRANTEAF
TRBJ2-7,TRBV2,ASSEYYEQY
TRBJ1-3,TRBV18,ASSPASGNTIY
TRBJ2-7,TRBV6-5,ASSYSVGAYEQY
TRBJ1-5,TRBV18,ASSQGYGNNQPQH
TRBJ2-1,TRBV19,ASSIVRDSYNEQF
TRBJ1-6,TRBV11-1,ASSLAVASPLH
TRBJ1-1,TRBV7-7,ASSLSLNTEAF
TRBJ1-5,TRBV28,ASSPMGGTNQPQH
TRBJ1-5,TRBV5-6,ASSLAGSNQPQH
TRBJ1-4,TRBV5-4,ASSLQGAGEKLF
TRBJ2-3,TRBV19,ASSISRRDTQY
TRBJ2-7,TRBV24-1,ATSDSGTGGYEQY
TRBJ2-1,TRBV4-1,ASSQVTGDNEQF
TRBJ2-1,TRBV28,ASSIAGSPYNEQF
TRBJ1-5,TRBV6-1,ASSDRWGGQPQH
TRBJ2-7,TRBV4-3,ASSQAGTGYYEQY
TRBJ1-2,TRBV19,ASSMQGTASANYGYT
TRBJ1-2,TRBV3-1/TRBV3-2,ASSQDPAGGYGYT
TRBJ1-1,TRBV11-3,ASSLERNTEAF
TRBJ1-4,TRBV7-8,ASSLGGRGSTNEKLF
TRBJ2-7,TRBV6-5,ASRTGGDPYEQY